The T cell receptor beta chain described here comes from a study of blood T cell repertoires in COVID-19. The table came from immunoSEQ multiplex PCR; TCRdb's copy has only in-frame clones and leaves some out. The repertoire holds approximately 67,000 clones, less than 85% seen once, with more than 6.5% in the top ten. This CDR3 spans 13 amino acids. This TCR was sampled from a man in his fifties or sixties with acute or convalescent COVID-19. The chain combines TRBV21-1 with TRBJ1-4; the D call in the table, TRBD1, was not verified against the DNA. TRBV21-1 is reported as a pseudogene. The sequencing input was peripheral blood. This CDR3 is CAPSWTGKKKLFF. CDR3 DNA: TGTGCCCCTTCTTGGACAGGGAAGAAAAAACTGTTTTTT.